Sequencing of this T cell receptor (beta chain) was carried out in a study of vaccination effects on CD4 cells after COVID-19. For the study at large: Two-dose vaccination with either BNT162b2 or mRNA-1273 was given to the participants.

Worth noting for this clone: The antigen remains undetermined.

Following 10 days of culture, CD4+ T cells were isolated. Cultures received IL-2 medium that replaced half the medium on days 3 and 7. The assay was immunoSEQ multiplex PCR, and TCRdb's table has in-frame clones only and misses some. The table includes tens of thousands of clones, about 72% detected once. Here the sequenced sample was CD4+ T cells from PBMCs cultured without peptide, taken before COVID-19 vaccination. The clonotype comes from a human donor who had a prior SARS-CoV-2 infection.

CDR3 region: CASSQESGETQYF. The CDR3 DNA reads as TGCGCCAGCAGCCAAGAATCTGGGGAGACCCAGTACTTC. The rearrangement joins TRBV4-1 to TRBJ2-5; D gene unclear. V shed 0 bases and J shed 5 bases, with 7 bases lying between them. Germline CDR1 reads MGHRA; CDR2 reads YSYEKL. The CDR3 runs to 13 residues.